The source of this T cell receptor (beta chain) is a study of shared clonotypes between healthy human individuals. CD8 cells classed as naive were CD45RO-negative and positively selected for CCR7, excluding terminally differentiated effector memory CD45RA+ cells. Sequencing used immunoSEQ multiplex PCR; TCRdb keeps in-frame clones, though not all of them. Of about 2.1 million clones listed, approximately 92% are singletons. Sequenced: naive CD8+ T cells from PBMCs. This TCR was recovered from a man aged 18 to 29 in good health. Some clones in this sample may be carry-over from other donors' samples.

The CDR3 DNA reads as TGTGCCAGTAGTATCCCCCCGAGCGGGACTCGTCGCGATACGCAGTATTTT. It codes for CASSIPPSGTRRDTQYF. This sequence joins TRBV19 and TRBJ2-3; 7 bases fit TRBD2. The CDR3 spans 17 residues. Germline V gives CDR1 LNHDA, CDR2 SQIVND (reference sequence). V shed 3 bases, J shed 6 bases, and the junction held 15 bases outside the gene matches.